The 30 T cell receptor beta chains below come from one sample, sequenced in a study of blood T cell repertoires in COVID-19. Profiled with immunoSEQ multiplex PCR; TCRdb holds only in-frame clones, not every one. The repertoire consists of approximately 76,000 clones, with more than 75% occurring once and the leading ten covering 8% to 10%. The sequencing sample was made of peripheral blood. These receptors were taken from a human donor in a cohort sampled during active COVID-19.

This clone was found once. The V and J genes are TRBV2 and TRBJ1-2; maybe TRBD1 (5 bases). This CDR3 spans 15 amino acids. Trimming shortened V by 6 bases and J by 3 bases, and 17 bases separated the two germline ends. Germline V CDR1 and CDR2: SNHLY, FYNNEI. This CDR3 reads CASSLSGTGDYGYTF. The CDR3 DNA reads as TGTGCCAGCAGCCTCTCCGGGACGGGAGACTATGGCTACACCTTC. Looking up the rest from reference TRBV2 and TRBJ1-2 gives the full variable domain: EPEVTQTPSHQVTQMGQEVILRCVPISNHLYFYWYRQILGQKVEFLVSFYNNEISEKSEIFDDQFSVERPDGSNFTLKIRSTKLEDSAMYFCASSLSGTGDYGYTFGSGTRLTVV.

The chain links TRBV5-4 to TRBJ2-6; 8 positions match TRBD1. The CDR3 is 18 amino acids. Germline CDR1 and CDR2: SGHNT and YYREEE (reference sequence). V shed 4 bases, J shed 3 bases, and the junction held 12 bases outside the gene matches. This CDR3 reads CASSGGQEGNFGANVLTF. The CDR3 nucleotides read TGTGCCAGCAGCGGGGGACAGGAGGGAAACTTTGGGGCCAACGTCCTGACTTTC.

V gene TRBV27 combines with J gene TRBJ1-2, with D uncertain. The length of the CDR3 is 13 residues. The germline gives CDR1 MNHEY, CDR2 SMNVEV (reference sequence). Trimming stripped 4 bases from V and 4 bases from J, with 10 bases between. The CDR3 DNA reads TGTGCCAGCAGTTCGAACAGCCGCTATGGCTACACCTTC. Translation: CASSSNSRYGYTF.

The V call is TRBV3-1 (or the pseudogene TRBV3-2), the J call TRBJ1-6; a weak D match, TRBD1 (5 bases). Trimming shortened V by 0 bases and J by 4 bases, and 13 bases separated the two germline ends. The germline gives CDR1 LGHDT, CDR2 YNNKEL (reference sequence). The CDR3 is made up of 17 amino acids. CDR3 residues: CASSQDQGRAYNSPLHF. DNA of the CDR3: TGTGCCAGCAGCCAAGATCAGGGCAGGGCTTATAATTCACCCCTCCACTTT.

The V and J genes are TRBV18 and TRBJ1-1; 7 bases line up with TRBD1. J gave up 2 bases and V 6 bases, and 3 bases lay outside the gene matches. Germline-derived CDR1 and CDR2 are KGHSH and LQKENI. The CDR3 runs 13 residues. The CDR3 nucleotides read TGTGCCAGCTCCGACAGGGTTAACACTGAAGCTTTCTTT. This codes for CASSDRVNTEAFF.

The CDR3 DNA reads TGTGCCAGCAGTCCCGGACTTCTCTCCTACGAGCAGTACTTC. Amino acid sequence: CASSPGLLSYEQYF. The rearrangement joins TRBV27 to TRBJ2-7, with a tentative D call TRBD2 (5 bases). CDR1 is MNHEY and CDR2 is SMNVEV in the germline V gene (reference sequence). Trimming took off 5 bases at V and 0 bases at J, with 11 bases between the two ends. The CDR3 has 14 amino acids.

The rearrangement joins TRBV27 to TRBJ2-7; D unresolved. The length of the CDR3 is 12 residues. CDR1 MNHEY and CDR2 SMNVEV come from the germline V gene (reference sequence). V shed 4 bases and J shed 10 bases, with 14 bases lying between them. The DNA of the CDR3 is TGTGCCAGCAGTTCTGCCGTCGGTTCCCAGTACTTC. Amino acid sequence: CASSSAVGSQYF.

V gene TRBV5-5 combines with J gene TRBJ1-1; 9 nucleotides align to TRBD1. The CDR3 has 17 residues. Unmatched junction bases numbered 15, after V lost 3 bases and J lost 6 bases. Germline lookup yields CDR1 SGHKS and CDR2 YYEKEE (reference sequence). As DNA, the CDR3 is TGTGCCAGCAGCTCTCGGGGACAGGGTTTATTGGCCGCTGAAGCTTTCTTT. It specifies CASSSRGQGLLAAEAFF.

This clone was picked up one time. This chain connects TRBV9 to TRBJ2-2; D call uncertain. V lost 4 bases and J lost 7, with 8 bases in between. This CDR3 is 12 amino acids long. Germline V gives CDR1 SGDLS, CDR2 YYNGEE. CDR3 sequence: CASSTPVGELFF. The DNA for the CDR3 is TGTGCCAGCAGCACGCCGGTCGGGGAGCTGTTTTTT.

V gene TRBV6-1 combines with J gene TRBJ2-1, with 9 bases lining up with TRBD2. The CDR3 loop spans 15 amino acids. V was pared by 0 bases and J by 7 bases, with 4 bases of the junction left unmatched. Germline V lookup: CDR1 MNHNS, CDR2 SASEGT. This CDR3 reads CASSEATSGFNEQFF. The CDR3, as DNA: TGTGCCAGCAGTGAAGCGACTAGCGGTTTTAATGAGCAGTTCTTC.

The chain has TRBV11-2 and TRBJ2-6; D uncertain. This CDR3 comprises 16 residues. Trimming stripped 0 bases from V and 0 bases from J, with 6 bases between. CDR1 SGHAT and CDR2 FQNNGV come from the germline V gene. The DNA for the CDR3 is TGTGCCAGCAGCTTAGAGAGATACTCTGGGGCCAACGTCCTGACTTTC. Protein sequence: CASSLERYSGANVLTF.

Remarks on this clone: This sample includes further DNA sequences coding for the same CDR3. In DNA, the CDR3 is TGTGCCAGCAGCTTAGGGACAGGGTCTGAGCAGTACTTC. This translates into CASSLGTGSEQYF. The V call is TRBV7-6, the J call TRBJ2-7; 8 bases agree with TRBD1. With 1 base clipped from V and 7 bases from J, the junction kept 3 bases outside the gene matches. The CDR3 totals 13 residues. Per germline, CDR1 SGHVS and CDR2 FNYEAQ.

The rearrangement uses TRBV6-2 or TRBV6-3 and TRBJ2-7; unclear D gene. Per the germline V gene, CDR1 is MNHEY and CDR2 is SVGEGT. The CDR3 runs to 14 residues. V lost 3 bases and J 0 bases, leaving 9 bases between the germline ends. CDR3 sequence: CASSYLANSYEQYF. The CDR3 coding sequence is TGTGCCAGCAGTTATCTGGCAAACTCCTACGAGCAGTACTTC.

The chain is built from TRBV6-4 and TRBJ1-2; 9 bases align to TRBD1. Germline CDR1 MRHNA, CDR2 SNTAGT. Trimming removed 3 bases from V and 5 bases from J; junction bases left unmatched: 7. The CDR3 is made up of 15 amino acids. CDR3 sequence: CASSEDWTGDYGYTF. For the CDR3, the DNA is TGTGCCAGCAGTGAGGATTGGACAGGGGATTATGGCTACACCTTC.

The gene calls are TRBV28 and TRBJ1-5, with 8 bases fitting TRBD1. The CDR3 loop spans 16 amino acids. The J segment lost 2 bases and the V segment lost 6 bases, leaving 9 bases of the junction unmatched. CDR1 is MDHEN, CDR2 SYDVKM, per germline. The CDR3 reads CASSALPTGGNQPQHF. CDR3 coding DNA: TGTGCCAGCAGCGCCCTACCGACAGGGGGCAATCAGCCCCAGCATTTT.

The V gene is TRBV5-1, the J gene TRBJ2-7; TRBD1 is a possible D gene (6 bases). There are 14 residues in the CDR3. The ends were cut back, 0 bases at V and 3 bases at J, with 10 bases in the middle. Germline CDR1 reads SGHRS; CDR2 reads YFSETQ. In nucleotides, the CDR3 is TGCGCCAGCAGCTTGGCCGTAGGGGGCTACGAGCAGTACTTC. As protein: CASSLAVGGYEQYF.

The chain recombines TRBV29-1 with TRBJ2-7, with D perhaps matching TRBD1 (6 bases). The germline gives CDR1 SQVTM, CDR2 ANQGSEA. V lost 1 base to trimming and J lost 3 bases, with 10 bases between them. The CDR3 has 13 residues. This CDR3 reads CSVEGDTFYEQYF. The DNA of the CDR3 is TGCAGCGTTGAAGGGGACACCTTCTACGAGCAGTACTTC.

This sequence joins TRBV3-1 (or the pseudogene TRBV3-2) and TRBJ1-4, with TRBD1 identical over 8 bases. The CDR3 loop spans 16 amino acids. J lost 5 bases, V lost 4 bases, and 9 bases had no gene match. Per germline, CDR1 LGHDT and CDR2 YNNKEL (reference sequence). Written as DNA, the CDR3 is TGTGCCAGCAGCCTTGGGACAGGCCTTTCAAATGAAAAACTGTTTTTT. It specifies CASSLGTGLSNEKLFF.

The rearrangement uses TRBV27 and TRBJ2-7, with a tentative D call TRBD2 (5 bases). The CDR3 extends over 11 amino acids. The germline gives CDR1 MNHEY, CDR2 SMNVEV (reference sequence). Trimming pared 6 bases from V and 5 bases from J, leaving 8 bases between. Written as DNA, the CDR3 is TGTGCCAGCAGCGGAGGCCACGAGCAGTACTTC. It encodes CASSGGHEQYF.

In this sample, this clone turned up a few times. The chain uses TRBV5-4 and TRBJ2-7, with TRBD1 matching over 7 bases. This CDR3 has 13 residues. Germline lookup yields CDR1 SGHNT and CDR2 YYREEE (reference sequence). The V and J ends lost 8 bases and 6 bases, in that order; junction bases with no gene match: 11. The chain's CDR3 is CASSLTGLSEQYF. The CDR3, as DNA: TGTGCCAGTTCCTTGACAGGGCTGAGCGAGCAGTACTTC.

The V gene is TRBV9, the J gene TRBJ2-7; 9 nucleotides line up with TRBD2. CDR1 and CDR2 (germline): SGDLS, YYNGEE. This CDR3 region has 20 residues. With V trimmed by 4 bases and J by 4 bases, 24 bases remained unmatched. For the CDR3, the DNA is TGTGCCAGCAGCTCAAACCCGGGACAGAGGGCTAGCGGGGTGACTTACGAGCAGTACTTC. Protein product: CASSSNPGQRASGVTYEQYF.

This chain links TRBV9 with TRBJ1-2, with 10 bases fitting TRBD1. Germline CDR1 reads SGDLS; CDR2 reads YYNGEE. With 3 bases clipped from V and 3 bases from J, the junction kept 2 bases outside the gene matches. This CDR3 is 14 amino acids long. Written as DNA, the CDR3 is TGTGCCAGCAGCGCCGGACAGGGGGACTATGGCTACACCTTC. This sequence encodes CASSAGQGDYGYTF.

This sequence joins TRBV28 and TRBJ1-2; D unclear. The germline CDR1 and CDR2 sequences are MDHEN and SYDVKM. CDR3 length equals 14 residues. V was clipped by 2 bases and J by 4 bases, with 11 bases between them. In DNA, the CDR3 is TGTGCCAGCAGTTTACCCCGGGAATCCTATGGCTACACCTTC. It encodes CASSLPRESYGYTF.

Concerning this clone itself: In the same sample, other DNA sequences code for this CDR3. The chain links TRBV19 to TRBJ1-5, with D unclear. Germline CDR1 LNHDA, CDR2 SQIVND (reference sequence). The CDR3 length is 12 residues. Trimming took 3 bases from V and 3 from J, leaving 3 bases between them. The chain's CDR3 is CASSILNQPQHF. The CDR3, as DNA: TGTGCCAGTAGTATCCTCAATCAGCCCCAGCATTTT.

This chain connects TRBV5-1 to TRBJ1-1; unclear D gene. V dropped 2 bases and J dropped 6 bases, with 23 bases sitting between them. CDR1 is SGHRS and CDR2 is YFSETQ in the germline V gene. This CDR3 comprises 17 residues. This CDR3 reads CASSLPPSRGQGSEAFF. CDR3 in DNA: TGCGCCAGCAGCTTACCCCCCAGTCGGGGTCAAGGATCTGAAGCTTTCTTT. Supplemented by reference TRBV5-1 and TRBJ1-1, the full variable domain reads KAGVTQTPRYLIKTRGQQVTLSCSPISGHRSVSWYQQTPGQGLQFLFEYFSETQRNKGNFPGRFSGRQFSNSRSEMNVSTLELGDSALYLCASSLPPSRGQGSEAFFGQGTRLTVV.

The CDR3 DNA follows: TGTGCCAGCGGGGGCCCCTTAGGTGAGCAGTACTTC. This codes for CASGGPLGEQYF. This rearrangement joins TRBV12-3 or TRBV12-4 to TRBJ2-7; a weak D match, TRBD1 (6 bases). This CDR3 has 12 residues. V was trimmed by 8 bases and J by 7 bases, leaving 15 bases between them.

The genes are TRBV30 and TRBJ2-7; no reliable D call. Trimming shortened V by 0 bases and J by 3 bases, and 9 bases separated the two germline ends. Per the germline V gene, CDR1 is GTSNPN and CDR2 is SVGIG (reference sequence). CDR3 length equals 13 residues. The CDR3 spells CAWSVIPHYEQYF. Here the CDR3 DNA reads TGTGCCTGGAGTGTCATCCCCCACTACGAGCAGTACTTC.

The V call is TRBV19, the J call TRBJ2-7; 7 bases map to TRBD1. Germline V gives CDR1 LNHDA, CDR2 SQIVND (reference sequence). The CDR3 extends over 12 amino acids. V was clipped by 9 bases and J by 3 bases; unmatched bases: 5. The CDR3 DNA follows: TGTGCCAGCCAGGGGGACCTCTACGAGCAGTACTTC. Protein product: CASQGDLYEQYF.

V and J are TRBV24-1 and TRBJ2-1; 9 nucleotides match TRBD1. This CDR3 has 13 residues. Germline values: CDR1 KGHDR, CDR2 SFDVKD. Trimming removed 10 bases from V and 7 bases from J; junction bases left unmatched: 7. CDR3 in amino acids: CATKGTGINEQFF. The CDR3 DNA reads as TGTGCCACTAAAGGGACAGGGATAAATGAGCAGTTCTTC.

This clone appeared once. The same CDR3 arises from other DNA sequences in this sample as well. J is TRBJ1-2 and V is TRBV27; D gene unclear. Trimming took off 2 bases at V and 5 bases at J, with 6 bases between the two ends. The germline V gene encodes CDR1 MNHEY and CDR2 SMNVEV (reference sequence). CDR3 length: 12 residues. Here the CDR3 reads CASSLRGYGYTF. The CDR3 DNA follows: TGTGCCAGCAGTTTACGCGGGTATGGCTACACCTTC.